This TCR beta chain was captured in a study of CDR3 diversity in severe acne. TCRdb reprocessed the PCR reads with MiXCR, giving one entry per CDR3 protein. The profile covers tens of thousands of distinct CDR3 sequences, with 45% to 65% appearing a single time and more than 13% taken by the ten largest. CDR3 length: 18 residues. The junction had 17 bases not matched to a gene; V was cut back by 6 bases and J by 2 bases. CDR1 is DFQATT, CDR2 SNEGSKA, per germline (reference sequence). This clonotype originated in a male donor in good health, without acne. The specimen was blood. The V and J genes are TRBV20-1 and TRBJ2-1, with 9 bases identical to TRBD2. CDR3 sequence reads: CSAGTSCADRDTYNEQFF. The CDR3 DNA follows: TGCAGTGCGGGGACTAGCTGCGCCGACAGGGACACCTACAATGAGCAGTTCTTC.